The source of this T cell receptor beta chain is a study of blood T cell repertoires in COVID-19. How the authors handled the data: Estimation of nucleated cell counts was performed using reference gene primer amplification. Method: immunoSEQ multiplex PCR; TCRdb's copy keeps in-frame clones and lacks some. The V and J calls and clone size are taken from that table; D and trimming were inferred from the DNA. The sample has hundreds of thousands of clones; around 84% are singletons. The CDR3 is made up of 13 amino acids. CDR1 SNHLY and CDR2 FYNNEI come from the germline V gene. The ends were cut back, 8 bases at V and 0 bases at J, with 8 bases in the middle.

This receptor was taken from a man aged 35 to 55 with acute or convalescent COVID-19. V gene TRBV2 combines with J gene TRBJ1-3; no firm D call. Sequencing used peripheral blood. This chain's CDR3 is CASAAISGNTIYF. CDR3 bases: TGTGCCAGCGCGGCTATCTCTGGAAACACCATATATTTT.